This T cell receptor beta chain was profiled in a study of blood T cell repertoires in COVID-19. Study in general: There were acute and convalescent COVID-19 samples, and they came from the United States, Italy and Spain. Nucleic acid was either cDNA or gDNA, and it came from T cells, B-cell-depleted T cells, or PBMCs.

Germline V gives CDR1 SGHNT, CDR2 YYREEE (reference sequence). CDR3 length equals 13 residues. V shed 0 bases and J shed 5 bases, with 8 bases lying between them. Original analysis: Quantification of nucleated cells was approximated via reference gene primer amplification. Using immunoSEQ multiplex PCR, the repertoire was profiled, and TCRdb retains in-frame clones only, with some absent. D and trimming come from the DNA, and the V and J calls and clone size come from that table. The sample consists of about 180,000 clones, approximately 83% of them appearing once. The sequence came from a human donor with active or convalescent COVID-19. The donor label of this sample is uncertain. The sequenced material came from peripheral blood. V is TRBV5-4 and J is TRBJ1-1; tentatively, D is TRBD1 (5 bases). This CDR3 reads CASSLDKGTEAFF. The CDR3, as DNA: TGTGCCAGCAGCTTGGATAAGGGGACTGAAGCTTTCTTT.